A selection of T cell receptor beta chains follows, all from one sample in a study of radiotherapy plus CTLA-4 blockade in lung cancer. The assay was immunoSEQ multiplex PCR, and TCRdb's table has in-frame clones only and misses some. The data hold tens of thousands of clones, with more than 70% observed a single time. This material consisted of peripheral blood, taken from a patient treated with radiotherapy plus ipilimumab. Receptor source: a human donor with non-small cell lung cancer who had stable disease on radiotherapy plus ipilimumab. Each CDR3 is given with its conserved first and last residue. The order of the fields is J gene, clone size, V gene, D gene, CDR3 protein, CDR3 DNA. The D gene is left open where the match is weak. Size is omitted from some rows. Given values are once, few, many or a class for expanded clones.

j_gene: TRBJ1-2
abundance: few
v_gene: TRBV2
d_gene: TRBD1
CDR3aa: CASSEASTGGYGYTF
CDR3nt: TGTGCCAGCAGTGAAGCGTCCACAGGGGGGTATGGCTACACCTTC

j_gene: TRBJ2-1
abundance: NA
v_gene: TRBV10-1
d_gene: TRBD1
CDR3aa: CASLRGHRTGDNEQFF
CDR3nt: TGCGCCAGCTTGAGAGGGCATAGGACAGGGGACAATGAGCAGTTCTTC

j_gene: TRBJ1-1
abundance: NA
v_gene: TRBV25-1
d_gene: NA
CDR3aa: CASSRNTEAFF
CDR3nt: TGTGCCAGCAGTAGGAACACTGAAGCTTTCTTT

j_gene: TRBJ1-1
abundance: NA
v_gene: TRBV11-2
d_gene: NA
CDR3aa: CASSSGLNTEAFF
CDR3nt: TGTGCCAGCAGCTCTGGACTGAACACTGAAGCTTTCTTT

j_gene: TRBJ1-1
abundance: once
v_gene: TRBV4-2
d_gene: NA
CDR3aa: CASSQDRRGPRNTEAFF
CDR3nt: TGTGCCAGCAGCCAAGATCGGCGGGGGCCGAGGAACACTGAAGCTTTCTTT

j_gene: TRBJ1-3
abundance: few
v_gene: TRBV19
d_gene: NA
CDR3aa: CASSTTGFGNTIYF
CDR3nt: TGTGCCAGTAGTACGACAGGTTTTGGAAACACCATATATTTT

j_gene: TRBJ2-1
abundance: few
v_gene: TRBV9
d_gene: NA
CDR3aa: CASSVDVGSYNEQFF
CDR3nt: TGTGCCAGCAGCGTAGATGTCGGTTCCTACAATGAGCAGTTCTTC

j_gene: TRBJ2-2
abundance: NA
v_gene: TRBV5-1
d_gene: TRBD2
CDR3aa: CASSPGLAGVGTGELFF
CDR3nt: TGCGCCAGCAGCCCGGGACTAGCGGGGGTAGGAACCGGGGAGCTGTTTTTT

j_gene: TRBJ1-2
abundance: NA
v_gene: TRBV30
d_gene: TRBD1
CDR3aa: CAWGTGRAGYTF
CDR3nt: TGTGCCTGGGGGACAGGGCGGGCTGGCTACACCTTC

j_gene: TRBJ2-7
abundance: NA
v_gene: TRBV29-1
d_gene: NA
CDR3aa: CSAGTPRDEQYF
CDR3nt: TGCAGCGCCGGGACACCCCGGGACGAGCAGTACTTC

j_gene: TRBJ1-1
abundance: NA
v_gene: TRBV4-1
d_gene: TRBD1
CDR3aa: CASSPAGTGAKTEAFF
CDR3nt: TGCGCCAGCAGCCCAGCCGGGACAGGGGCTAAGACTGAAGCTTTCTTT

j_gene: TRBJ2-2
abundance: NA
v_gene: TRBV19
d_gene: NA
CDR3aa: CASSIGSGELFF
CDR3nt: TGTGCCAGTAGTATAGGGTCCGGGGAGCTGTTTTTT

j_gene: TRBJ1-1
abundance: medium-sized
v_gene: TRBV5-1
d_gene: NA
CDR3aa: CASTRGDTMNTEAFF
CDR3nt: TGCGCCAGCACCCGCGGGGACACGATGAACACTGAAGCTTTCTTT

j_gene: TRBJ2-1
abundance: NA
v_gene: TRBV9
d_gene: NA
CDR3aa: CASSVNKAVVEQFF
CDR3nt: TGTGCCAGCAGCGTAAATAAGGCAGTAGTTGAGCAGTTCTTC

j_gene: TRBJ2-5
abundance: once
v_gene: TRBV13
d_gene: NA
CDR3aa: CASGGGPETQYF
CDR3nt: TGTGCCAGCGGAGGGGGGCCGGAGACCCAGTACTTC

j_gene: TRBJ1-2
abundance: NA
v_gene: TRBV19
d_gene: TRBD1
CDR3aa: CASSDRVDGYTF
CDR3nt: TGTGCCAGTAGTGACAGGGTAGATGGCTACACCTTC

j_gene: TRBJ1-4
abundance: NA
v_gene: TRBV19
d_gene: NA
CDR3aa: CASTKSGPGEKLFF
CDR3nt: TGTGCCAGTACTAAATCTGGGCCGGGGGAAAAACTGTTTTTT

j_gene: TRBJ1-1
abundance: NA
v_gene: TRBV29-1
d_gene: TRBD1
CDR3aa: CSVGGTGQGNTEAFF
CDR3nt: TGCAGCGTTGGGGGGACCGGACAGGGGAACACTGAAGCTTTCTTT

j_gene: TRBJ1-5
abundance: few
v_gene: TRBV7-7
d_gene: NA
CDR3aa: CASSLAGGNQPQHF
CDR3nt: TGTGCCAGCAGCTTAGCGGGGGGCAATCAGCCCCAGCATTTT

j_gene: TRBJ1-2
abundance: few
v_gene: TRBV5-6
d_gene: TRBD1
CDR3aa: CASSFSDREYYGYTF
CDR3nt: TGTGCCAGCAGCTTTTCGGACAGGGAGTACTATGGCTACACCTTC

j_gene: TRBJ1-1
abundance: NA
v_gene: TRBV6-1
d_gene: NA
CDR3aa: CASRIGPAEPEAFF
CDR3nt: TGTGCCAGCAGGATCGGGCCGGCCGAACCTGAAGCTTTCTTT

j_gene: TRBJ1-2
abundance: NA
v_gene: TRBV30
d_gene: NA
CDR3aa: CAWEAGKNGYTF
CDR3nt: TGTGCCTGGGAGGCAGGGAAGAATGGCTACACCTTC

j_gene: TRBJ2-2
abundance: NA
v_gene: TRBV7-9
d_gene: TRBD2
CDR3aa: CASSSGLETGELFF
CDR3nt: TGTGCCAGCAGCTCGGGACTAGAGACCGGGGAGCTGTTTTTT

j_gene: TRBJ1-2
abundance: NA
v_gene: TRBV7-3
d_gene: TRBD1
CDR3aa: CASSRSGTGENGYTF
CDR3nt: TGTGCCAGCAGCCGTTCCGGGACAGGGGAAAATGGCTACACCTTC

j_gene: TRBJ2-7
abundance: NA
v_gene: TRBV9
d_gene: NA
CDR3aa: CASSVEARSYEQYF
CDR3nt: TGTGCCAGCAGCGTAGAGGCCCGTTCCTACGAGCAGTACTTC

j_gene: TRBJ1-2
abundance: few
v_gene: TRBV7-9
d_gene: NA
CDR3aa: CASSLIYVSF
CDR3nt: TGTGCCAGCAGCTTAATCTATGTGTCCTTC

j_gene: TRBJ1-4
abundance: NA
v_gene: TRBV28
d_gene: NA
CDR3aa: CASSLPLAKLFF
CDR3nt: TGTGCCAGCAGTTTACCCCTGGCAAAACTGTTTTTT

j_gene: TRBJ2-1
abundance: NA
v_gene: TRBV5-1
d_gene: TRBD2
CDR3aa: CASSLMTSQNEQFF
CDR3nt: TGCGCCAGCAGCCTCATGACTAGCCAAAATGAGCAGTTCTTC

j_gene: TRBJ1-2
abundance: NA
v_gene: TRBV5-4
d_gene: NA
CDR3aa: CASTLGGRGGYTF
CDR3nt: TGTGCCAGCACCCTTGGCGGGAGAGGTGGCTACACCTTC

j_gene: TRBJ1-1
abundance: NA
v_gene: TRBV5-1
d_gene: NA
CDR3aa: CASSFNRDTEAFF
CDR3nt: TGCGCCAGCAGCTTCAATAGGGACACTGAAGCTTTCTTT

j_gene: TRBJ1-5
abundance: NA
v_gene: TRBV29-1
d_gene: TRBD1
CDR3aa: CSVEGTGNQPQHF
CDR3nt: TGCAGCGTTGAAGGGACAGGGAATCAGCCCCAGCATTTT

j_gene: TRBJ1-5
abundance: NA
v_gene: TRBV19
d_gene: NA
CDR3aa: CASSFQQGNQPQHF
CDR3nt: TGTGCCAGTAGTTTCCAACAGGGCAATCAGCCCCAGCATTTT

j_gene: TRBJ2-1
abundance: NA
v_gene: TRBV9
d_gene: NA
CDR3aa: CASSARISSYNEQFF
CDR3nt: TGTGCCAGCAGCGCGAGGATCAGCTCCTACAATGAGCAGTTCTTC

j_gene: TRBJ1-6
abundance: NA
v_gene: TRBV1
d_gene: NA
CDR3aa: CTSSFLEAFGPLHF
CDR3nt: TGCACCAGCAGTTTCCTCGAGGCCTTCGGACCCCTCCACTTT

j_gene: TRBJ1-5
abundance: NA
v_gene: TRBV18
d_gene: NA
CDR3aa: CASSPGQGNQPQHF
CDR3nt: TGTGCCAGCTCACCGGGGCAGGGCAATCAGCCCCAGCATTTT

j_gene: TRBJ1-1
abundance: NA
v_gene: TRBV5-1
d_gene: NA
CDR3aa: CASSLDSGGVTEAFF
CDR3nt: TGCGCCAGCAGCTTGGACTCGGGGGGTGTGACTGAAGCTTTCTTT

j_gene: TRBJ2-1
abundance: NA
v_gene: TRBV2
d_gene: NA
CDR3aa: CASSDRNEQFF
CDR3nt: TGTGCCAGCAGTGACAGGAATGAGCAGTTCTTC

j_gene: TRBJ2-1
abundance: NA
v_gene: TRBV4-3
d_gene: TRBD2
CDR3aa: CASSQGTSGGAVYNEQFF
CDR3nt: TGCGCCAGCAGCCAAGGGACTAGCGGGGGGGCCGTCTACAATGAGCAGTTCTTC

j_gene: TRBJ2-3
abundance: NA
v_gene: TRBV11-3
d_gene: TRBD1
CDR3aa: CASSSRQGGTDTQYF
CDR3nt: TGTGCCAGCAGCTCTCGACAGGGGGGAACAGATACGCAGTATTTT

j_gene: TRBJ2-6
abundance: NA
v_gene: TRBV5-6
d_gene: NA
CDR3aa: CASSFGGSAMAGANVLTF
CDR3nt: TGTGCCAGCAGCTTTGGGGGTTCCGCCATGGCTGGGGCCAACGTCCTGACTTTC